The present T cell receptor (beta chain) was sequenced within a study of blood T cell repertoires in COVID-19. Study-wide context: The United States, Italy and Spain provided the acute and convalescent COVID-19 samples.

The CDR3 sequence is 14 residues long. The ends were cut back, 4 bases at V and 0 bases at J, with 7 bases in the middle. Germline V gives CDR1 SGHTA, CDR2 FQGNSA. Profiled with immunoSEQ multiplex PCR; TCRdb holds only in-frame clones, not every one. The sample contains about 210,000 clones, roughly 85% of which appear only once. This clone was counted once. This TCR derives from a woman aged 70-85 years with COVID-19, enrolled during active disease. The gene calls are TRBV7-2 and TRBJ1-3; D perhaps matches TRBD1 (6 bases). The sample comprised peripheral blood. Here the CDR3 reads CASSSRGSGNTIYF. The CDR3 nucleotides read TGTGCCAGCAGCTCCAGGGGCTCTGGAAACACCATATATTTT.